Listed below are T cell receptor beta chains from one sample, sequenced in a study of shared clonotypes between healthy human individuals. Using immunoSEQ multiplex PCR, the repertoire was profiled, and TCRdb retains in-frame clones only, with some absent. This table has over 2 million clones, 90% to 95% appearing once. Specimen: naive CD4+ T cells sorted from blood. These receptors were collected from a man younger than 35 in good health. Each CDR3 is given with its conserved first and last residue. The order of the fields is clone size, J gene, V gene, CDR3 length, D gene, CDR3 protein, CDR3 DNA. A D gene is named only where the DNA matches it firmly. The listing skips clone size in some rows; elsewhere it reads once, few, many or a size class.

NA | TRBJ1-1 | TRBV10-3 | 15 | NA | CAISGLWTPNTEAFF | TGTGCCATCAGTGGCCTTTGGACTCCGAACACTGAAGCTTTCTTT
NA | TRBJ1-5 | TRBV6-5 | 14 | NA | CASSYNREGQPQHF | TGTGCCAGCAGTTACAACAGGGAGGGCCAGCCCCAGCATTTT
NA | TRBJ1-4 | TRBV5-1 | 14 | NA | CASSLGGGDEKLFF | TGCGCCAGCAGCTTGGGAGGTGGGGATGAAAAACTGTTTTTT
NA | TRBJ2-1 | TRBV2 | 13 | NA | CASRQGRYNEQFF | TGTGCCAGCAGACAGGGACGTTACAATGAGCAGTTCTTC
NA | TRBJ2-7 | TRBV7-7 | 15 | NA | CASSLGAGSSYEQYF | TGTGCTAGCAGCTTAGGGGCGGGAAGCTCCTACGAGCAGTACTTC
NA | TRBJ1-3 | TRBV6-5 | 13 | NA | CASSYSSGNTIYF | TGTGCCAGCAGTTACTCTTCTGGAAACACCATATATTTT
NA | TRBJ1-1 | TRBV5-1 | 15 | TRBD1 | CASRTGGTMNTEAFF | TGCGCCAGCAGGACAGGGGGTACTATGAACACTGAAGCTTTCTTT
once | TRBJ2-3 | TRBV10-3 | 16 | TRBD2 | CAISSRTSGSTDTQYF | TGTGCCATCTCGAGTAGGACTAGCGGCAGCACAGATACGCAGTATTTT
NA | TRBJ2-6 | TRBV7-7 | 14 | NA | CASSINPGANVLTF | TGTGCTAGCAGCATAAACCCCGGGGCCAACGTCCTGACTTTC
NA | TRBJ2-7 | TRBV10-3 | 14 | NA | CAIKESGVGYEQYF | TGTGCCATCAAGGAGTCGGGGGTAGGGTACGAGCAGTACTTC
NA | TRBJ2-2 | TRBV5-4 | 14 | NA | CASSPPDGTGELFF | TGTGCCAGCAGCCCACCTGACGGCACCGGGGAGCTGTTTTTT
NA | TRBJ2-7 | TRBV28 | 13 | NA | CASLADSPYEQYF | TGTGCCAGCCTTGCGGACAGTCCCTACGAGCAGTACTTC
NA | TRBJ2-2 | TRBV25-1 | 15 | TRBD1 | CASSGVTGYTGELFF | TGTGCCAGCAGTGGAGTGACAGGGTACACCGGGGAGCTGTTTTTT
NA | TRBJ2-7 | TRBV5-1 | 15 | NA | CASSSAPGIGYEQYF | TGCGCCAGCAGCTCCGCCCCGGGGATAGGATACGAGCAGTACTTC
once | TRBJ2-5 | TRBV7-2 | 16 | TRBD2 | CASSLGWGTRGETQYF | TGTGCCAGCAGCTTAGGGTGGGGGACTAGGGGAGAGACCCAGTACTTC
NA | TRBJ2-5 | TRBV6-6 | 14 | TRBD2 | CASTTYYGRETQYF | TGTGCCAGCACCACTTACTACGGGAGGGAGACCCAGTACTTC
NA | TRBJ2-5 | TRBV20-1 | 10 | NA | CSGWGGTQYF | TGCAGTGGCTGGGGAGGGACCCAGTACTTC
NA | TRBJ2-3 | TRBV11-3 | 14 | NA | CASSPGWVTDTQYF | TGTGCCAGCAGCCCGGGGTGGGTCACAGATACGCAGTATTTT
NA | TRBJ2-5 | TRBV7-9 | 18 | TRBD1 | CASSLGDRGWIIWETQYF | TGTGCCAGCAGCTTGGGGGACAGGGGATGGATTATCTGGGAGACCCAGTACTTC
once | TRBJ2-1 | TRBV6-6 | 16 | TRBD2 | CASSYPGGSGGNEQFF | TGTGCCAGCAGTTACCCCGGGGGTAGCGGGGGTAATGAGCAGTTCTTC
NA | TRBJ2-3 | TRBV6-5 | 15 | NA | CASSTVAASTDTQYF | TGTGCCAGCAGTACAGTAGCGGCTAGCACAGATACGCAGTATTTT
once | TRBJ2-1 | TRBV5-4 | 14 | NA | CASSPRGPDNEQFF | TGTGCCAGCAGCCCGCGGGGCCCGGACAATGAGCAGTTCTTC
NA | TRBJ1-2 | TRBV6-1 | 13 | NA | CASSEATGRGYTF | TGTGCCAGCAGTGAAGCCACGGGACGCGGCTACACCTTC
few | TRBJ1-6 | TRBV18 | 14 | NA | CASSPARGASPLHF | TGTGCCAGCTCACCAGCCCGAGGGGCGTCACCCCTCCACTTT
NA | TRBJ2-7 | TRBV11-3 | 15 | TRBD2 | CASSLGAGLAYEQYF | TGTGCCAGCAGCTTAGGAGCGGGGTTAGCCTACGAGCAGTACTTC
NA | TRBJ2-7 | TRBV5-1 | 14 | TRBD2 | CASSGTSTNYEQYF | TGCGCCAGCAGCGGGACTAGTACTAACTACGAGCAGTACTTC
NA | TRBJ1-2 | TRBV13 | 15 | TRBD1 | CASSLDGDRVYGYTF | TGTGCCAGCAGCTTGGATGGGGACAGGGTCTATGGCTACACCTTC
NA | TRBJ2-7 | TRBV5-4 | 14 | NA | CASSPEGGRDEQYF | TGTGCCAGCAGCCCAGAGGGGGGGAGGGATGAGCAGTACTTC
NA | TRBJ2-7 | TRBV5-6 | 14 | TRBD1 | CASSPRDRTYEQYF | TGTGCCAGCAGCCCCCGGGACAGAACCTACGAGCAGTACTTC
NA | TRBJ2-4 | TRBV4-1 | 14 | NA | CASSQDGPINIQYF | TGCGCCAGCAGCCAAGATGGGCCCATAAACATTCAGTACTTC
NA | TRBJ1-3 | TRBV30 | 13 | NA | CAWSAQTGNTIYF | TGTGCCTGGAGTGCGCAGACTGGAAACACCATATATTTT
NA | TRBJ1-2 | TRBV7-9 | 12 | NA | CASSFEGYGYTF | TGTGCCAGCAGCTTCGAAGGGTATGGCTACACCTTC
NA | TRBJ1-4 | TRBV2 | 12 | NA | CASSVRGEKLFF | TGTGCCAGCAGTGTACGAGGTGAAAAACTGTTTTTT
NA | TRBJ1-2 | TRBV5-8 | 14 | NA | CASSLGTANYGYTF | TGTGCCAGCAGCTTGGGGACAGCCAACTATGGCTACACCTTC
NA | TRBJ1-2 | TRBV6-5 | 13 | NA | CASSSRGSYGYTF | TGTGCCAGCAGTTCCCGTGGCAGCTATGGCTACACCTTC
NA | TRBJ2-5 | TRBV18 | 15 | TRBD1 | CASSRMWTGQETQYF | TGTGCCAGCTCGCGAATGTGGACAGGACAAGAGACCCAGTACTTC
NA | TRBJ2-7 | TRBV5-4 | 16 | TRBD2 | CASSLEASGRSHEQYF | TGTGCCAGCAGCTTGGAGGCTAGCGGGAGGTCCCACGAGCAGTACTTC
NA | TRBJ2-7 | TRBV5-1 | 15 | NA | CASSLVGVSSYEQYF | TGCGCCAGCAGCTTGGTCGGCGTGAGCTCCTACGAGCAGTACTTC
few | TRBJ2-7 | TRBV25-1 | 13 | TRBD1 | CASRETGADEQYF | TGTGCCAGCAGGGAGACAGGGGCCGACGAGCAGTACTTC
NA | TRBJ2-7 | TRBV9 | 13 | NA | CASSVGPLGEQYF | TGTGCCAGCAGCGTGGGACCTCTGGGCGAGCAGTACTTC
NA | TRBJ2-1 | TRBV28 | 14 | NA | CATTYGGPYNEQFF | TGTGCCACCACATACGGGGGGCCCTACAATGAGCAGTTCTTC
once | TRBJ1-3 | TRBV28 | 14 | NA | CASRPTGSGNTIYF | TGTGCCAGCAGGCCGACAGGTTCTGGAAACACCATATATTTT
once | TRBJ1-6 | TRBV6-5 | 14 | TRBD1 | CASSTGQGNSPLHF | TGTGCCAGCAGTACGGGACAGGGAAATTCACCCCTCCACTTT
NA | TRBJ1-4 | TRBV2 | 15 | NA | CASADDRGRGEKLFF | TGTGCCAGCGCTGACGATCGGGGGCGAGGTGAAAAACTGTTTTTT
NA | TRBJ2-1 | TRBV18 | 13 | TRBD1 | CASSPRQGQGLFF | TGTGCCAGCTCACCTCGACAGGGACAGGGCCTGTTCTTC
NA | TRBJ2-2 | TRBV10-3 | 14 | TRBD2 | CASQTSGGTGELFF | TGTGCCAGCCAGACTAGCGGGGGCACCGGGGAGCTGTTTTTT
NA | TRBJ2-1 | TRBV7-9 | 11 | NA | CASSPGNEQFF | TGTGCCAGCAGCCCCGGTAATGAGCAGTTCTTC
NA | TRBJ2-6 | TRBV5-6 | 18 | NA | CASRNSSTYPSGANVLTF | TGTGCCAGCAGGAATTCATCGACCTACCCCTCTGGGGCCAACGTCCTGACTTTC
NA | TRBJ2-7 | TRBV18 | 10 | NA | CASSDYEQYF | TGTGCCAGCTCGGACTACGAGCAGTACTTC
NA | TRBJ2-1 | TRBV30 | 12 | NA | CAWSPGPNEQFF | TGTGCCTGGAGTCCCGGACCGAATGAGCAGTTCTTC
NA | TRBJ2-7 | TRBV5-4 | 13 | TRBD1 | CASSSGQGGEQYF | TGTGCCAGCAGCTCTGGACAGGGTGGTGAGCAGTACTTC
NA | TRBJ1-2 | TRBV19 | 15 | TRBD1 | CASRAPGQAFYGYTF | TGTGCCAGTAGGGCACCGGGACAGGCCTTCTATGGCTACACCTTC
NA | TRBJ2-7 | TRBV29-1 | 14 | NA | CSVGDRSGSYEQYF | TGCAGCGTTGGAGACAGATCAGGGTCCTACGAGCAGTACTTC
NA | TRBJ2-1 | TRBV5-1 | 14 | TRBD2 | CASSLAGTSDEQFF | TGCGCCAGCAGCTTGGCCGGGACTAGCGATGAGCAGTTCTTC
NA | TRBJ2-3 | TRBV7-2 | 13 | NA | CASSLGGDITQYF | TGTGCCAGCAGCTTAGGAGGGGATATTACGCAGTATTTT
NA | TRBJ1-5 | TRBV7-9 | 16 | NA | CASSLGGSRVNQPQHF | TGTGCCAGCAGCCTGGGGGGCAGCCGAGTGAATCAGCCCCAGCATTTT
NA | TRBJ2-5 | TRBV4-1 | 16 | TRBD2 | CASSQGGSGGTETQYF | TGCGCCAGCAGCCAAGGGGGAAGCGGGGGAACTGAGACCCAGTACTTC